This is a list of T cell receptor beta chains from one sample in a study of T cell responses to AZD1222 COVID-19 vaccine. Profiled with immunoSEQ multiplex PCR; TCRdb holds only in-frame clones, not every one. The repertoire holds roughly 110,000 clones, with 90% as singletons. The sequencing here drew on peripheral blood, taken 28 days after the second AZD1222 dose. The receptors stem from an adult who received the AZD1222 COVID-19 vaccine. Each CDR3 is given with its conserved first and last residue.

v_call,j_call,cdr3_aa
TRBV27,TRBJ2-2,CASSLTPPLAGGPGTGELFF
TRBV19,TRBJ1-1,CASKHQRFNTEAFF
TRBV6-6,TRBJ1-4,CASHKTGGNEKLFF
TRBV7-6,TRBJ1-2,CASSPSGTGVDYGYTF
TRBV6-6,TRBJ2-7,CASSSQGEISYEQYF
TRBV7-2,TRBJ2-1,CATPPPGGNEQFF
TRBV11-2,TRBJ2-7,CASSSDRGGYEQYF
TRBV7-2,TRBJ1-2,CASSSTGGVEYTF
TRBV6-5,TRBJ1-2,CASVSGENGYTF
TRBV6-2/TRBV6-3,TRBJ2-7,CASSYTAGRENYEQYF
TRBV18,TRBJ1-6,CASSPYNSPLHF
TRBV19,TRBJ2-7,CAIPPWGRSSYEQYF
TRBV5-4,TRBJ1-5,CASSFDPSSNQPQHF
TRBV21-1,TRBJ1-5,CASSSPPGNQPQHF
TRBV7-7,TRBJ2-7,CASSLASGGTYEQYF
TRBV4-1,TRBJ2-2,CASSHPIMNTGELFF
TRBV2,TRBJ2-3,CASSAHRGGTDTQYF
TRBV29-1,TRBJ1-3,CSVEDMGDRDAITIYF
TRBV7-2,TRBJ1-4,CASSLNRPTNEKLFF
TRBV6-5,TRBJ1-5,CASSQGGNQPQHF
TRBV5-6,TRBJ2-2,CASSLLLTNTGELFF
TRBV3-1/TRBV3-2,TRBJ1-3,CASSQGGHWGNTIYF
TRBV7-2,TRBJ2-7,CASSTLDVYEQYF
TRBV7-8,TRBJ1-2,CASSPAVGAPYGYTF
TRBV7-9,TRBJ1-5,CASSRLGSNQPQHF
TRBV6-2/TRBV6-3,TRBJ2-2,CASSYSHIRTGELFF
TRBV5-1,TRBJ2-1,CASSLAGANNEQFF
TRBV7-2,TRBJ1-6,CATQVGQNYNSPLHF